The present TCR beta chain was sequenced within a study of CD8+ T cells in alopecia areata. Background on the study: Treatment of the treated patients consisted of oral tofacitinib, 5 to 10 mg twice daily. Findings and limits, study-wide: In lesional scalp, particularly from alopecia totalis/universalis, clonality was higher than in normal scalp.

This clone was seen more than once but under ten times. Its cognate antigen is unknown. Deletions cut 6 bases from V and 7 bases from J, with 13 bases between. The germline V gene encodes CDR1 MNHNY and CDR2 SVGAGI (reference sequence). The CDR3 extends over 13 amino acids. In each case, RNA was isolated and then reverse transcribed into cDNA as the sequencing template. Libraries were prepared by immunoSEQ multiplex PCR; TCRdb keeps only in-frame clonotypes and omits some of them. The sample consists of roughly 140,000 clones, 45% to 55% of them appearing once. Those with alopecia areata gave lesional scalp punch biopsies and peripheral blood.

This chain links TRBV6-6 with TRBJ1-5; D remains unclear. Specimen: CD8+ T cells sorted from blood, collected at week 0. The clonotype originates from a human donor with alopecia areata. Here the CDR3 DNA reads TGTGCCAGCAGCCCGATTGGTGAGCAGCCCCAGCATTTT. This encodes CASSPIGEQPQHF.